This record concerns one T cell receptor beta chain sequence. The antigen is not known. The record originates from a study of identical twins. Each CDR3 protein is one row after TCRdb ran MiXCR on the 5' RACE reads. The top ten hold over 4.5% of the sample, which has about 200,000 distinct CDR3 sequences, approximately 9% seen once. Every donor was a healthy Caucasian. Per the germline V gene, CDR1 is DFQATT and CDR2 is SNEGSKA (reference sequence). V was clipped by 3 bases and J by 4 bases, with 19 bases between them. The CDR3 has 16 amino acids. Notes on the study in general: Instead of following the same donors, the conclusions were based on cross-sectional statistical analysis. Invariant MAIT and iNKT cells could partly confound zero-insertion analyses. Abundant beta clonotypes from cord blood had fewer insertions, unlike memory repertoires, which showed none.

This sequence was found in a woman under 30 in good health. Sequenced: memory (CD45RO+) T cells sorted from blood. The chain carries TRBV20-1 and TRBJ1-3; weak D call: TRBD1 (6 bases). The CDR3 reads CSASVPKGHGGNTIYF. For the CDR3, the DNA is TGCAGTGCTAGTGTCCCCAAGGGACACGGGGGAAACACCATATATTTT.